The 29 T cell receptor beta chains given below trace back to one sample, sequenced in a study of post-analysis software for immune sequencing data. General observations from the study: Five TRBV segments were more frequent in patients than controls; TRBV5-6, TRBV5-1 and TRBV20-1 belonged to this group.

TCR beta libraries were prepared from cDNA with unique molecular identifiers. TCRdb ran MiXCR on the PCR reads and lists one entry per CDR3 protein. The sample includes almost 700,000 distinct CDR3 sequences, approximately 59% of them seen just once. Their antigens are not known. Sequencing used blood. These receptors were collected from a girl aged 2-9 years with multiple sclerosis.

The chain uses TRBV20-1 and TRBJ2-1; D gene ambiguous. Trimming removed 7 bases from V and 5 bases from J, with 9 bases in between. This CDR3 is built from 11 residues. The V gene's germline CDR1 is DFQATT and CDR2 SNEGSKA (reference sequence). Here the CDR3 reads CSGPRNNEQFF. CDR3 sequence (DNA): TGCAGTGGTCCCCGAAACAATGAGCAGTTCTTC.

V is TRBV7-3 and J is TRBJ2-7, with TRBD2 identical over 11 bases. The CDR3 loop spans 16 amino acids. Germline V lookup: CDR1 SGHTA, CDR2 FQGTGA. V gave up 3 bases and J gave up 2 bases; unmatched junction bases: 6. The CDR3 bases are TGTGCCAGCAGCTTCGAATCGACTAGCGGGACCTACGAGCAGTACTTC. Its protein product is CASSFESTSGTYEQYF. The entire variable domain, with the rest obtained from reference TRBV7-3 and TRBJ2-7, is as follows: GAGVSQTPSNKVTEKGKYVELRCDPISGHTALYWYRQSLGQGPEFLIYFQGTGAADDSGLPNDRFFAVRPEGSVSTLKIQRTERGDSAVYLCASSFESTSGTYEQYFGPGTRLTVT.

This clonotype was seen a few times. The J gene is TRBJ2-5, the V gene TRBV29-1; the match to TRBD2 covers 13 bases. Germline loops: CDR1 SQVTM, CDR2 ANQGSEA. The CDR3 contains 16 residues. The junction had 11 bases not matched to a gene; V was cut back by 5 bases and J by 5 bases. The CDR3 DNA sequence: TGCAGCGTTACGGGACTAGCGGGGCTCCGGGGTGAGACCCAGTACTTC. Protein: CSVTGLAGLRGETQYF.

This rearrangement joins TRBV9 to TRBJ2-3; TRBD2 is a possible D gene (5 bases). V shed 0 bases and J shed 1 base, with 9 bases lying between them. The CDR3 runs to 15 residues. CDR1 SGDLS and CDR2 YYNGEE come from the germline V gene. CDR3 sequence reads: CASSVAPAGTDTQYF. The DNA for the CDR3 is TGTGCCAGCAGCGTAGCCCCAGCGGGCACAGATACGCAGTATTTT.

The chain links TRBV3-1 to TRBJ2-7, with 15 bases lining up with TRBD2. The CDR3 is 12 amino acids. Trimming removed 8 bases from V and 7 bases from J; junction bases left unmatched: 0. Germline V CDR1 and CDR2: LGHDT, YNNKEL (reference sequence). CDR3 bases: TGTGCCAGCGGGACTAGCGGGAGGGAGCAGTACTTC. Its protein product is CASGTSGREQYF.

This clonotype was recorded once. CDR3 coding DNA: TGCGCCAGCAACCCCTGGACTAGCGGGAGCAGTAATGAGCAGTTCTTC. It yields the protein CASNPWTSGSSNEQFF. The chain couples TRBV5-1 to TRBJ2-1; TRBD2 agrees at 13 bases. V trimming: 6 bases; J trimming: 7 bases; junction bases outside the gene matches: 10. This CDR3 region has 16 residues. The germline gives CDR1 SGHRS, CDR2 YFSETQ.

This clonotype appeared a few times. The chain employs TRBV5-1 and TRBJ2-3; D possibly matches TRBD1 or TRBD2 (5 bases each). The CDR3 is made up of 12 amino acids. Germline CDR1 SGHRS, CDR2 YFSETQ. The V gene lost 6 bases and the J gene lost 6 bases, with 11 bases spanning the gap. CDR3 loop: CASTRDGDTQYF. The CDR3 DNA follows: TGCGCCAGCACCAGGGACGGGGATACGCAGTATTTT.

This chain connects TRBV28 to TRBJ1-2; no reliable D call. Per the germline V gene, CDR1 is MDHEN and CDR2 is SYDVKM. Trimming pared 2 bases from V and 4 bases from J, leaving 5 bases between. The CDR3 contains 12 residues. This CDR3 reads CASSLARYGYTF. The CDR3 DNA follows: TGTGCCAGCAGTTTAGCCCGCTATGGCTACACCTTC.

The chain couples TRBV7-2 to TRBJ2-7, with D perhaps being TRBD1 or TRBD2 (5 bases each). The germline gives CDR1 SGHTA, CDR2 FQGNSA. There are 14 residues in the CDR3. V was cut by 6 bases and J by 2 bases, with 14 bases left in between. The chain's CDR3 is CASRPGPAPYEQYF. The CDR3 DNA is TGTGCCAGCAGACCGGGACCCGCTCCCTACGAGCAGTACTTC.

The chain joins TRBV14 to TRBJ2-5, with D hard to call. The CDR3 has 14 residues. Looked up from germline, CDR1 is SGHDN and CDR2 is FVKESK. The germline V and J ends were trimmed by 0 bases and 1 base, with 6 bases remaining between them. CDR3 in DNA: TGTGCCAGCAGCCAAGAGTGGAGCCAAGAGACCCAGTACTTC. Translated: CASSQEWSQETQYF.

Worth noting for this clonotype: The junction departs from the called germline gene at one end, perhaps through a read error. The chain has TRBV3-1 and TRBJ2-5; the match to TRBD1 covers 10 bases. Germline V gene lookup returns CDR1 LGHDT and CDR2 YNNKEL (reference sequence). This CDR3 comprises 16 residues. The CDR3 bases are TGTGCCAGTAGCCACCGCTCTTGGGACAGGGGAGAGACCCAGTACTTC. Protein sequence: CASSHRSWDRGETQYF.

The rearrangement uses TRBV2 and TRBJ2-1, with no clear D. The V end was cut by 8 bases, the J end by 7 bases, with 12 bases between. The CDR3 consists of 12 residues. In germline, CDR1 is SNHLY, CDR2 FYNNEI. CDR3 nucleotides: TGTGCCAGCGGTTTTGGGGAAAATGAGCAGTTCTTC. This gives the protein CASGFGENEQFF.

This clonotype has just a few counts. CDR3 loop: CASSQRGELGPYNEQFF. The CDR3 DNA follows: TGTGCCAGCAGTCAACGGGGGGAGCTGGGACCCTACAATGAGCAGTTCTTC. The chain joins TRBV6-2 or TRBV6-3 to TRBJ2-1; 7 bases fit TRBD2. V lost 5 bases and J lost 2; bases outside the gene matches: 12. Germline CDR1 MNHEY, CDR2 SVGEGT. CDR3 length: 17 residues.

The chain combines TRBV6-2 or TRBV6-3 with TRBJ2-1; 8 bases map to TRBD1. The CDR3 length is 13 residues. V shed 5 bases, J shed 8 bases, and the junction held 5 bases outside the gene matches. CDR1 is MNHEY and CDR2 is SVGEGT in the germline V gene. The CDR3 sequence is CASSRTGFYEQFF. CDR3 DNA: TGTGCCAGCAGTCGGACAGGGTTCTATGAGCAGTTCTTC.

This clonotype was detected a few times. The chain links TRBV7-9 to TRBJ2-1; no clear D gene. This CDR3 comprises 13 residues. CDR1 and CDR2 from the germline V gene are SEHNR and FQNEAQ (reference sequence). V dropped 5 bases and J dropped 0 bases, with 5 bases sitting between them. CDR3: CASSVASYNEQFF. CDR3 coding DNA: TGTGCCAGCAGCGTGGCCTCCTACAATGAGCAGTTCTTC. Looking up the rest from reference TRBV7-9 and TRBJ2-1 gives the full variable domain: DTGVSQNPRHKITKRGQNVTFRCDPISEHNRLYWYRQTLGQGPEFLTYFQNEAQLEKSRLLSDRFSAERPKGSFSTLEIQRTEQGDSAMYLCASSVASYNEQFFGPGTRLTVL.

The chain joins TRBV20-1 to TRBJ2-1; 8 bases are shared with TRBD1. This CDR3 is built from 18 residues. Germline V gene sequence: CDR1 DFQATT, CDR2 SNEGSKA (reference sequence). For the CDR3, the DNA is TGCACCGTCTCTACCCAGGGGGCAAAAGGACCACGAGGGGGTGAGCAGTTCTTC. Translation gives CTVSTQGAKGPRGGEQFF.

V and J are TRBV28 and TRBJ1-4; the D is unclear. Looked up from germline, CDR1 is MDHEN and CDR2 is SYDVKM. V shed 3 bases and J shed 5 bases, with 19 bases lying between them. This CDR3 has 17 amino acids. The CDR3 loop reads CASSFERSHPLNEKLFF. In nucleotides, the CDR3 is TGTGCCAGCAGTTTCGAGCGGTCGCACCCGCTCAATGAAAAACTGTTTTTT.

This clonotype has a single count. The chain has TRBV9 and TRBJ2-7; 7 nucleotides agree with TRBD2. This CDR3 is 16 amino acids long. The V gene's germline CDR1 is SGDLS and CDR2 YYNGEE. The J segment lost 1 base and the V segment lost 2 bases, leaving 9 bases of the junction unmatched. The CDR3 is CASSVNPSGLSYEQYF. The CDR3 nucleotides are TGTGCCAGCAGCGTTAACCCTAGCGGCCTATCCTACGAGCAGTACTTC.

For the CDR3, the DNA is TGTGCCACCAGTGATGGGACAGGGGGTGAAGCTTTCTTT. It codes for CATSDGTGGEAFF. V usage is TRBV24-1 and J usage is TRBJ1-1; 11 bases align to TRBD1. The junction had 0 bases not matched to a gene; V was cut back by 3 bases and J by 7 bases. There are 13 residues in the CDR3. The germline CDR1 and CDR2 sequences are KGHDR and SFDVKD.

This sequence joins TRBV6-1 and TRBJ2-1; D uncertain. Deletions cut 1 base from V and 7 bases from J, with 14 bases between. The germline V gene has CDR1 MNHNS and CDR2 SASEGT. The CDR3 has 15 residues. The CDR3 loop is CASSEDYTSRNEQFF. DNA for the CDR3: TGTGCCAGCAGTGAAGACTACACCTCTCGGAATGAGCAGTTCTTC.

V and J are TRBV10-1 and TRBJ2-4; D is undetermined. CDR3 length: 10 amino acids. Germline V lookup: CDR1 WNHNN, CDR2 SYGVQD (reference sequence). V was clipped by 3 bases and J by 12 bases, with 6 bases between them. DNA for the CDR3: TGCGCCAGCAGTGAACGACCTCAGTACTTC. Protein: CASSERPQYF.

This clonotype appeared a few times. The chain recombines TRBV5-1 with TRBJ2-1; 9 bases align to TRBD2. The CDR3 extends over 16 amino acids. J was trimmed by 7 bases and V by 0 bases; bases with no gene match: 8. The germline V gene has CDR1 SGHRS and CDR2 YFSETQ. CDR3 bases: TGCGCCAGCAGCTTGGTTTTAGCGGGAGTGGGAAATGAGCAGTTCTTC. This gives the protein CASSLVLAGVGNEQFF.

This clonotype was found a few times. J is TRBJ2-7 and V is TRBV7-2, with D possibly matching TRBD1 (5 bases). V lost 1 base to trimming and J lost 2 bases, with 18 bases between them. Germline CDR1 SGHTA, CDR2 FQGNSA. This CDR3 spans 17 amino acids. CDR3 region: CASSLEGDSAQTYEQYF. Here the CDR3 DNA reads TGTGCCAGCAGCTTAGAAGGAGACAGCGCCCAGACCTACGAGCAGTACTTC.

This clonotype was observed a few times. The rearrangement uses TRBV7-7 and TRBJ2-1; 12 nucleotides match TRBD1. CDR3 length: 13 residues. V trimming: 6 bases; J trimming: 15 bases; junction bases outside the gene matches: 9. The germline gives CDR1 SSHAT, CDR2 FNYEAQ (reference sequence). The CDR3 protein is CASSPKPGQGAFF. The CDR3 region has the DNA TGTGCCAGCAGTCCGAAACCGGGACAGGGGGCGTTCTTC.

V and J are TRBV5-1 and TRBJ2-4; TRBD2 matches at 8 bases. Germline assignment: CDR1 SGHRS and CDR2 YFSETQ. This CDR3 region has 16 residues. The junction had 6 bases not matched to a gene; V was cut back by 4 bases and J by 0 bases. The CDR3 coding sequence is TGCGCCAGCAGCCCGGGACTAGAAGTAGCCAAAAACATTCAGTACTTC. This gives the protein CASSPGLEVAKNIQYF.

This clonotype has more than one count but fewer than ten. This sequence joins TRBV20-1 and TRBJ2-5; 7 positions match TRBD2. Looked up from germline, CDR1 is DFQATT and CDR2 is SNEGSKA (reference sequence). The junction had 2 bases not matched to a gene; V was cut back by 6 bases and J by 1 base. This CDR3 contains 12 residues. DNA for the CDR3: TGCAGTGCGGGGACTACCCAAGAGACCCAGTACTTC. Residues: CSAGTTQETQYF.

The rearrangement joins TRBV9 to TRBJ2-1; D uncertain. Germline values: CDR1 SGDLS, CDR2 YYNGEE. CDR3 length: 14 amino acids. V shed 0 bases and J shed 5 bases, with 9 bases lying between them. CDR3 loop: CASSVGNRDNEQFF. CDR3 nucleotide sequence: TGTGCCAGCAGCGTAGGTAATAGAGACAATGAGCAGTTCTTC. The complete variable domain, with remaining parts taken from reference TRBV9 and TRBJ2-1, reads DSGVTQTPKHLITATGQRVTLRCSPRSGDLSVYWYQQSLDQGLQFLIQYYNGEERAKGNILERFSAQQFPDLHSELNLSSLELGDSALYFCASSVGNRDNEQFFGPGTRLTVL.

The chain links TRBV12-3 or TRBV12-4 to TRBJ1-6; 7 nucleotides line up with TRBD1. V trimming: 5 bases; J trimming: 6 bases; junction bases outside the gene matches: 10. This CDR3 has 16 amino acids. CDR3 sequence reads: CASSRYGQAVNSPLHF. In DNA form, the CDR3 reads TGTGCCAGCAGTCGTTATGGACAGGCTGTTAATTCACCCCTCCACTTT.

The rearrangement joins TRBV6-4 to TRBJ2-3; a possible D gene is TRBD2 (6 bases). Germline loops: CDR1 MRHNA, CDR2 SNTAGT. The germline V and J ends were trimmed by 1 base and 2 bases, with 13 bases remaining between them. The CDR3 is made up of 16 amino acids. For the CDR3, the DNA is TGTGCCAGCAGTGACTTCGCGCGGGATCCCACAGATACGCAGTATTTT. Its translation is CASSDFARDPTDTQYF.